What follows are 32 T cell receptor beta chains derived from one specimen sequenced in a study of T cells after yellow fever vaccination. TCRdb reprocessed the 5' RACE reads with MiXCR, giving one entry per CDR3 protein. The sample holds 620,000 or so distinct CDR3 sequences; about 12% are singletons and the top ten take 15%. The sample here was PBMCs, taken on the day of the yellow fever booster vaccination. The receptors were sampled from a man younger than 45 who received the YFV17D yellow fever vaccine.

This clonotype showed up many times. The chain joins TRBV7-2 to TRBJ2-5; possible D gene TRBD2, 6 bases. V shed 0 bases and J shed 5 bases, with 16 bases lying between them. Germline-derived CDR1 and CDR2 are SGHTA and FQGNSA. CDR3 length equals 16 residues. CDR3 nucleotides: TGTGCCAGCAGCTTAGCCCAAAACCGGGACTTGGAGACCCAGTACTTC. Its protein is CASSLAQNRDLETQYF.

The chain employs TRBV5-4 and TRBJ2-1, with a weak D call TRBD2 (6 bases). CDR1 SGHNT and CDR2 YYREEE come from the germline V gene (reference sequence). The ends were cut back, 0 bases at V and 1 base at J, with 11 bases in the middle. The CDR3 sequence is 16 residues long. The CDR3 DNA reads TGTGCCAGCAGCTTGGCCCGACTAGGGTCCTACAATGAGCAGTTCTTC. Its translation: CASSLARLGSYNEQFF.

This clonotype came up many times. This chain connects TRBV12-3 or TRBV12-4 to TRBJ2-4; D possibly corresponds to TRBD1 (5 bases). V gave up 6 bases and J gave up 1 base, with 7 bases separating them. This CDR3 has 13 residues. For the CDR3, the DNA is TGTGCCAGCAGCAGACAGGCCAAAAACATTCAGTACTTC. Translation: CASSRQAKNIQYF.

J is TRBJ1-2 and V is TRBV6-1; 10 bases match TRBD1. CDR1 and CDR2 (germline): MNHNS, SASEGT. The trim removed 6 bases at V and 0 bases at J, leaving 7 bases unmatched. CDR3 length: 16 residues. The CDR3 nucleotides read TGTGCCAGCAGGACAGGGGGCGGGGGGGCTAACTATGGCTACACCTTC. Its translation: CASRTGGGGANYGYTF.

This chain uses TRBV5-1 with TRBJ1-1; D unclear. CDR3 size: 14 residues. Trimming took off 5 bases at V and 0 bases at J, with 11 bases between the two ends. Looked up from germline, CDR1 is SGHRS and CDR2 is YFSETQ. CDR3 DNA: TGCGCCAGCAGGGGTTACGGGTTGAACACTGAAGCTTTCTTT. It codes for CASRGYGLNTEAFF. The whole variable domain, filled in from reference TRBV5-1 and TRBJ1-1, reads KAGVTQTPRYLIKTRGQQVTLSCSPISGHRSVSWYQQTPGQGLQFLFEYFSETQRNKGNFPGRFSGRQFSNSRSEMNVSTLELGDSALYLCASRGYGLNTEAFFGQGTRLTVV.

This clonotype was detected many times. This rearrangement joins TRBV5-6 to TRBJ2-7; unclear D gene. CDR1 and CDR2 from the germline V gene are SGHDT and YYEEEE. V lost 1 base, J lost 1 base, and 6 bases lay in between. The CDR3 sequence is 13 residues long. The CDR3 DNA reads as TGTGCCAGCAGCTTGAAGGCTTCCTACGAGCAGTACTTC. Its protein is CASSLKASYEQYF.

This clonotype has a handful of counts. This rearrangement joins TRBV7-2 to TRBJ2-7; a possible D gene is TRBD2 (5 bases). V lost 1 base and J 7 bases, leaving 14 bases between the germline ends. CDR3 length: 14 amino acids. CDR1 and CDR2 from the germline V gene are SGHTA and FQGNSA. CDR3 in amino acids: CASSLESFVAEQYF. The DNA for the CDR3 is TGTGCCAGCAGCTTAGAAAGCTTCGTAGCGGAGCAGTACTTC. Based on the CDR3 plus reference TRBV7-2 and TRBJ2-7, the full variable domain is GAGVSQSPSNKVTEKGKDVELRCDPISGHTALYWYRQSLGQGLEFLIYFQGNSAPDKSGLPSDRFSAERTGGSVSTLTIQRTQQEDSAVYLCASSLESFVAEQYFGPGTRLTVT.

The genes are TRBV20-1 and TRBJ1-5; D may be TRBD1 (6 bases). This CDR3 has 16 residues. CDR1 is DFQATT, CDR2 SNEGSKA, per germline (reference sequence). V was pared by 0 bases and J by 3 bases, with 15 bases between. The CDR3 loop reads CSARDEEEGVNQPQHF. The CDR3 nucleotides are TGCAGTGCTAGAGACGAGGAGGAGGGGGTCAATCAGCCCCAGCATTTT.

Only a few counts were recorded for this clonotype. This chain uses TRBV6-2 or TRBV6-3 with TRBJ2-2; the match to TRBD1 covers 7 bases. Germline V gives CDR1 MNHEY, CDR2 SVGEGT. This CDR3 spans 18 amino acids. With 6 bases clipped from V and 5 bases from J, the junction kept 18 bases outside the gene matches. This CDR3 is CASSARTGKERVTGELFF. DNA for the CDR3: TGTGCCAGCAGCGCCCGGACAGGCAAGGAGAGGGTAACCGGGGAGCTGTTTTTT.

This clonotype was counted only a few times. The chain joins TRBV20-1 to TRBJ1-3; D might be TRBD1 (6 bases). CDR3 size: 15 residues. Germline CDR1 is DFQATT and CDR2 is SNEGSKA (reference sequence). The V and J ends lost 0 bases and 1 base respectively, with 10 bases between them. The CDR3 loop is CSARDPRGSGNTIYF. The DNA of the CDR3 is TGCAGTGCTAGAGATCCAAGGGGGTCTGGAAACACCATATATTTT.

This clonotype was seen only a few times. The CDR3 is CASSQVGGGPDTQYF. Written as DNA, the CDR3 is TGCGCCAGCAGCCAAGTTGGGGGAGGTCCAGATACGCAGTATTTT. The chain links TRBV4-1 to TRBJ2-3, with D tentatively TRBD2 (6 bases). Trimming removed 1 base from V and 4 bases from J, with 12 bases in between. The CDR3 covers 15 residues. Germline CDR1 MGHRA, CDR2 YSYEKL.

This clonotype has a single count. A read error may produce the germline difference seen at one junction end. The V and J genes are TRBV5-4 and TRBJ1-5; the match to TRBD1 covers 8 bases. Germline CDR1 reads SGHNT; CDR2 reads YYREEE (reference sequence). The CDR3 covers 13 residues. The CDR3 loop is CATSPGQGQPQHF. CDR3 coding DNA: TGTGCCACCAGCCCTGGACAGGGCCAGCCCCAGCATTTT.

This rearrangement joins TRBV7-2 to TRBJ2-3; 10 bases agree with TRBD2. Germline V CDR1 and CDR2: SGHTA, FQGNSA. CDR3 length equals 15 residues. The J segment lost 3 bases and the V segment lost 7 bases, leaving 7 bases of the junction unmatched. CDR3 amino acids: CASTLAGVFTDTQYF. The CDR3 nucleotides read TGTGCCAGCACTCTAGCGGGAGTGTTTACAGATACGCAGTATTTT.

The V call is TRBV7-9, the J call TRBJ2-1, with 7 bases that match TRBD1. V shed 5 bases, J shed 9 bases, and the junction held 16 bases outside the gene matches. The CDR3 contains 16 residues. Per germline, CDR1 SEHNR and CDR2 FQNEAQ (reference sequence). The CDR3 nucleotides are TGTGCCAGCAGCCCTCTTATAGACAGGGTTAATGTTGAGCAGTTCTTC. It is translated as CASSPLIDRVNVEQFF.

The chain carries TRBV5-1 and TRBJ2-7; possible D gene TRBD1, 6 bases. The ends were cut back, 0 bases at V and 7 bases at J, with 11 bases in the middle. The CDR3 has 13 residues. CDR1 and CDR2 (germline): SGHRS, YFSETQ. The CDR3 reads CASSLARTEEQYF. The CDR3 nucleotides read TGCGCCAGCAGCTTGGCCAGGACAGAGGAGCAGTACTTC.

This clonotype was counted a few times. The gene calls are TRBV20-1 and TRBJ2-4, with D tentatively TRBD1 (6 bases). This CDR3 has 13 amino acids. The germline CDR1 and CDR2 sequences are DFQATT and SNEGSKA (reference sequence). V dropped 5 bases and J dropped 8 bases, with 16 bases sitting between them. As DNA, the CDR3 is TGCAGTGCTCGAGGGGGTGGGGGATACATTCAGTACTTC. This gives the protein CSARGGGGYIQYF.

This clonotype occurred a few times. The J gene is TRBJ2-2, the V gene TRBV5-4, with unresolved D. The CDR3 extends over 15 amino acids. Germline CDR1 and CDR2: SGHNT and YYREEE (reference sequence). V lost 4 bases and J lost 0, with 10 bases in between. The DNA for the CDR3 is TGTGCCAGCAGCCCCCTTGGGTCGAACACCGGGGAGCTGTTTTTT. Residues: CASSPLGSNTGELFF. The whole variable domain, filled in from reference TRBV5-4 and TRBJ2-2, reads ETGVTQSPTHLIKTRGQQVTLRCSSQSGHNTVSWYQQALGQGPQFIFQYYREEENGRGNFPPRFSGLQFPNYSSELNVNALELDDSALYLCASSPLGSNTGELFFGEGSRLTVL.

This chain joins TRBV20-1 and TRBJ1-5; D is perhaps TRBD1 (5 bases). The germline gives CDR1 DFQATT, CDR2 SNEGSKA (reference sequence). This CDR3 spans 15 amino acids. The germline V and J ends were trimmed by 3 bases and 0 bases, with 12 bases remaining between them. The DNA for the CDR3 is TGCAGTGCTAGTCTTCCGGGGCTTAGCAATCAGCCCCAGCATTTT. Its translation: CSASLPGLSNQPQHF.

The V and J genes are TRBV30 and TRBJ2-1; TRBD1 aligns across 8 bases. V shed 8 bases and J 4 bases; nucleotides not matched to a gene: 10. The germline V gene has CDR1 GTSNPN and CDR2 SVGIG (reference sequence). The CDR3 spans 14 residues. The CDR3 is CARDDQGAYNEQFF. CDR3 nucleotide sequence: TGTGCCCGGGACGACCAGGGGGCGTACAATGAGCAGTTCTTC.

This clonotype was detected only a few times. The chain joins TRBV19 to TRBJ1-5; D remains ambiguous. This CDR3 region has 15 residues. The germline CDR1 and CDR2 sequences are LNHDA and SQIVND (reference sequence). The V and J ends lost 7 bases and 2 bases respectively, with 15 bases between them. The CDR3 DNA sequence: TGTGCCAGTAATAGGTTGTCGGATGGCAATCAGCCCCAGCATTTT. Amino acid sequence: CASNRLSDGNQPQHF.

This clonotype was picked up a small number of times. The CDR3 loop reads CASSLLWTGVNTGELFF. The CDR3 DNA is TGTGCCAGCAGTTTATTGTGGACAGGGGTTAACACCGGGGAGCTGTTTTTT. The chain links TRBV6-5 to TRBJ2-2, with 9 bases aligning to TRBD1. CDR1 is MNHEY, CDR2 SVGAGI, per germline. The J segment lost 2 bases and the V segment lost 4 bases, leaving 8 bases of the junction unmatched. This CDR3 contains 17 residues.

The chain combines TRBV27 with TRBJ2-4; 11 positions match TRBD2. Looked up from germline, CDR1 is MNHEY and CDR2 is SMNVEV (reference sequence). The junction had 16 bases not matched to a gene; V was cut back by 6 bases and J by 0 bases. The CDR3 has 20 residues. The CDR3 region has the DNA TGTGCCAGCAGGAGAGGGGACAGCCGACTAGCGGGGCTAGCCAAAAACATTCAGTACTTC. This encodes CASRRGDSRLAGLAKNIQYF.

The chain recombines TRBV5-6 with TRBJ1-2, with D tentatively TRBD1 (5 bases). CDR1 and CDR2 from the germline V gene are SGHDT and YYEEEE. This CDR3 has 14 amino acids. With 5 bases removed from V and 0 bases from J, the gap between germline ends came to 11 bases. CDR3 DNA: TGTGCCAGCAGACTTCAGGGAGCTAACTATGGCTACACCTTC. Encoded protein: CASRLQGANYGYTF.

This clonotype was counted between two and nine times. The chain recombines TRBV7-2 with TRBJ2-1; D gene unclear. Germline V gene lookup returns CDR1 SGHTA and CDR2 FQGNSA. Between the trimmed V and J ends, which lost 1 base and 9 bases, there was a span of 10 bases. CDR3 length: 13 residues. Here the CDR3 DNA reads TGTGCCAGCAGCTTAGTGGTTAGGAGTGAGCAGTTCTTC. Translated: CASSLVVRSEQFF.

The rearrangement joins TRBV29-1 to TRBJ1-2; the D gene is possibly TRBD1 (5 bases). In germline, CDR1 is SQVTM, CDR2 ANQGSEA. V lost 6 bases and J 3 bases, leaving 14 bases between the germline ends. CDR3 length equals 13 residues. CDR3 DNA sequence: TGCAGCGTACTGCTCAGGGTGGACTATGGCTACACCTTC. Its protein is CSVLLRVDYGYTF.

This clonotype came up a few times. The DNA for the CDR3 is TGCGCCAGCAGCGGCCTAGCGGGAGTTGACAATGAGCAGTTCTTC. It is translated as CASSGLAGVDNEQFF. This chain connects TRBV5-1 to TRBJ2-1; TRBD2 matches at 10 bases. Germline assignment: CDR1 SGHRS and CDR2 YFSETQ. V lost 4 bases and J lost 5; bases outside the gene matches: 6. This CDR3 has 15 amino acids.

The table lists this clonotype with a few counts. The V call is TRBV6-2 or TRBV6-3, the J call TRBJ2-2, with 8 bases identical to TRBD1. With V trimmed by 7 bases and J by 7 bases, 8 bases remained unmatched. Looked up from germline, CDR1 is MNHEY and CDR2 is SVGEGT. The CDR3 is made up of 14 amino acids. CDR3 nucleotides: TGTGCCAGCACCAGGACAGGGAAGGTCGGGGAGCTGTTTTTT. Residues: CASTRTGKVGELFF.

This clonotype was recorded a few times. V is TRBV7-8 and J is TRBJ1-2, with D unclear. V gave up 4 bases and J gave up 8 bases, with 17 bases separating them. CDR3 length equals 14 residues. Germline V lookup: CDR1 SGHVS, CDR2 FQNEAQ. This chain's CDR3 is CASSSARKTEGYTF. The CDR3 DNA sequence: TGTGCCAGCAGCTCCGCCCGGAAAACGGAAGGCTACACCTTC.

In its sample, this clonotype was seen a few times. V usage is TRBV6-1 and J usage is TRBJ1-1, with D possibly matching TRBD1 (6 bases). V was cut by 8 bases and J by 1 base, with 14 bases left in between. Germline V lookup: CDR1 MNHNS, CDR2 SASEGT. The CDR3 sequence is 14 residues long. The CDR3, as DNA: TGTGCCAGCCGGGCGTTGACAGGGAACACTGAAGCTTTCTTT. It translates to CASRALTGNTEAFF.

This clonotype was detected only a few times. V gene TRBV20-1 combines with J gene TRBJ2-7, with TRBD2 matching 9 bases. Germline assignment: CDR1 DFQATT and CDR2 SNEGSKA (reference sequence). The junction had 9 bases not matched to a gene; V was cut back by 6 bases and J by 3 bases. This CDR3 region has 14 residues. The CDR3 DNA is TGCAGTGCGGGGTCTAGCGGGATCGACTACGAGCAGTACTTC. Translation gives CSAGSSGIDYEQYF.

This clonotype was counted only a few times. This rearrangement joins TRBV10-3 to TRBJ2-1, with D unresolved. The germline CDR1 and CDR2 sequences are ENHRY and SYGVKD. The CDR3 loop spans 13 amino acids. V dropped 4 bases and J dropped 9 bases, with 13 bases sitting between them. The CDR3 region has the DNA TGTGCCATCAGTGGGACCGAAGTGGGTGAGCAGTTCTTC. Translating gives CAISGTEVGEQFF.

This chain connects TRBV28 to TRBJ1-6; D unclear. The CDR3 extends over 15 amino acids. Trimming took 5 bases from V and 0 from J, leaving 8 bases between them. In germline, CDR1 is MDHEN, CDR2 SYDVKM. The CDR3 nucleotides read TGTGCCAGCAGTCCATCTAGCTCCTATAATTCACCCCTCCACTTT. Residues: CASSPSSSYNSPLHF.